Listed below are T cell receptor beta chains from one sample, sequenced in a study of beta chain features in type 1 diabetes. The assay was immunoSEQ multiplex PCR, and TCRdb's table has in-frame clones only and misses some. The table records around 300,000 clones, about 7.8% of them present only once. The specimen was central memory CD4+ T cells from blood. Every receptor here comes from a woman aged 18-29 years in good health. Both conserved end residues are trimmed from each CDR3. Some rows have no size entry. The others give once, few or many, or a class for an expanded clone.

>13|TRBV14|many|TRBJ1-4
ASSARGGTNEKLF
>13|TRBV2|NA|TRBJ2-1
ASSEAGLADNEQF
>13|TRBV7-2|few|TRBJ2-5
ASSLAGGIQETQY
>13|TRBV28|NA|TRBJ1-3
ASSLTVNSGNTIY
>11|TRBV11-2|few|TRBJ2-5
ASSSDRGETQY
>11|TRBV25-1|few|TRBJ1-3
ASTRSSGNTIY
>11|TRBV28|few|TRBJ1-2
ASRVGAAYGYT
>12|TRBV7-3|NA|TRBJ2-2
ASSPGGSTGELF
>10|TRBV29-1|NA|TRBJ2-5
SVRTGEETQY
>11|TRBV7-9|NA|TRBJ1-4
ASKGPANEKLF
>17|TRBV4-1|few|TRBJ1-2
ASSLPLGVDRRPNYGYT
>10|TRBV29-1|many|TRBJ2-3
SAKGFTDTQY
>9|TRBV5-6|NA|TRBJ2-3
ASSLVGPEY
>10|TRBV2|NA|TRBJ1-4
ASAQGGEKLF
>14|TRBV27|NA|TRBJ2-4
ASSPQLSRAKNIQY
>14|TRBV4-1|few|TRBJ2-2
ASSQKLAGNTGELF
>13|TRBV28|few|TRBJ1-2
ASRVAITANYGYT
>12|TRBV4-1|few|TRBJ1-1
ASSLTGVNTEAF
>17|TRBV2|once|TRBJ2-2
ASSAKSPGQGTNTGELF
>14|TRBV19|NA|TRBJ1-5
ASSINGDRANQPQH
>15|TRBV4-2|NA|TRBJ2-6
ASSQDLGGSWANVLT
>13|TRBV6-5|few|TRBJ2-5
ASSLERSTRETQY
>13|TRBV30|NA|TRBJ2-7
AWSVQQGSTYEQY
>12|TRBV2|few|TRBJ2-5
ASSEGAAQETQY
>14|TRBV7-6|NA|TRBJ2-5
ASSSSPGRLGETQY
>15|TRBV5-6|once|TRBJ1-2
ASSLEVGRVKGYGYT
>12|TRBV9|few|TRBJ2-5
ASSARQGQETQY
>14|TRBV6-5|few|TRBJ1-2
ASSYSSAGKIYGYT
>12|TRBV2|few|TRBJ2-3
ASKARGGADTQY
>13|TRBV5-6|NA|TRBJ2-1
ASSFTAGTMNEQF
>11|TRBV7-9|few|TRBJ2-2
ASSLLNTGELF
>9|TRBV2|few|TRBJ1-2
ASRRVAGYT
>12|TRBV4-3|NA|TRBJ2-5
ASSQDRNEETQY
>11|TRBV7-9|few|TRBJ1-6
ASSPGPNSPLH
>12|TRBV7-2|few|TRBJ1-6
ASSLLGEASPLH
>15|TRBV5-1|few|TRBJ2-7
ASSLARGRAAGYEQY
>13|TRBV7-2|NA|TRBJ1-6
ASSSRSSYNSPLH
>13|TRBV9|many|TRBJ2-7
ASSAGPGLHYEQY
>11|TRBV7-3|few|TRBJ2-3
ASSLGQSDTQY
>13|TRBV5-1|few|TRBJ1-2
ASSQNLQRDYGYT
>12|TRBV7-2|few|TRBJ1-1
ASSSQKGQDEAF
>12|TRBV7-2|NA|TRBJ2-7
ASSGDSYSYEQY
>14|TRBV7-9|NA|TRBJ1-1
ASSRGGKAVNTEAF
>13|TRBV28|few|TRBJ1-2
ASTSRQGEVAGYT
>12|TRBV7-3|few|TRBJ1-1
ASSLTGENTEAF